These 32 T cell receptor beta chains were all obtained from the same sample, sequenced in a study of blood T cell repertoires in COVID-19. Libraries were prepared by immunoSEQ multiplex PCR; TCRdb keeps only in-frame clonotypes and omits some of them. The sample contains about 150,000 clones, over 60% of which appear only once. The sequencing input was peripheral blood. The receptors here all came from a woman over 75 with acute or convalescent COVID-19.

V usage is TRBV19 and J usage is TRBJ1-2; 7 bases line up with TRBD1. Germline values: CDR1 LNHDA, CDR2 SQIVND (reference sequence). V shed 2 bases, J shed 3 bases, and the junction held 3 bases outside the gene matches. CDR3 length: 14 amino acids. This CDR3 reads CASSIRTGDYGYTF. Written as DNA, the CDR3 is TGTGCCAGTAGTATACGCACAGGGGACTATGGCTACACCTTC.

This clone was seen only a few times. The chain couples TRBV9 to TRBJ1-1, with no clear D. Trimming left V 2 bases short and J 4 bases short, with 9 bases between. Germline CDR1 SGDLS, CDR2 YYNGEE. This CDR3 has 13 amino acids. The CDR3 DNA reads as TGTGCCAGCAGCGTCGTAACTAGCACTGAAGCTTTCTTT. Amino acids: CASSVVTSTEAFF.

The chain is built from TRBV5-1 and TRBJ2-7; 15 nucleotides line up with TRBD2. Germline loops: CDR1 SGHRS, CDR2 YFSETQ. Trimming at V came to 0 bases and at J to 4 bases, leaving 2 bases not matched to a gene. The CDR3 extends over 16 amino acids. CDR3 sequence reads: CASSLGTSGREYEQYF. The CDR3 DNA reads TGCGCCAGCAGCTTGGGGACTAGCGGGAGGGAATACGAGCAGTACTTC.

This sequence joins TRBV18 and TRBJ2-1; 12 nucleotides line up with TRBD1. The CDR3 runs 13 residues. CDR1 KGHSH and CDR2 LQKENI come from the germline V gene. The junction had 4 bases not matched to a gene; V was cut back by 8 bases and J by 8 bases. CDR3 nucleotides: TGTGCCAGCGGGACAGGGGGCCGGGATGAGCAGTTCTTC. Residues: CASGTGGRDEQFF.

This clone was detected a few times. V usage is TRBV5-6 and J usage is TRBJ2-7; D perhaps matches TRBD2 (5 bases). CDR1 and CDR2 (germline): SGHDT, YYEEEE. V lost 1 base, J lost 6 bases, and 5 bases lay in between. The CDR3 runs 11 residues. CDR3 protein: CASSLRGEQYF. The DNA for the CDR3 is TGTGCCAGCAGCTTGCGGGGCGAGCAGTACTTC. Supplemented by reference TRBV5-6 and TRBJ2-7, the full variable domain reads DAGVTQSPTHLIKTRGQQVTLRCSPKSGHDTVSWYQQALGQGPQFIFQYYEEEERQRGNFPDRFSGHQFPNYSSELNVNALLLGDSALYLCASSLRGEQYFGPGTRLTVT.

This chain uses TRBV18 with TRBJ2-1; no clear D. V lost 6 bases, J lost 0 bases, and 12 bases lay in between. Germline CDR1 KGHSH, CDR2 LQKENI. This CDR3 spans 15 amino acids. CDR3 in DNA: TGTGCCAGCTCCCCGACGGAGAGCTCCTACAATGAGCAGTTCTTC. Translating gives CASSPTESSYNEQFF.

The rearrangement links TRBV9 to TRBJ1-2; 11 bases line up with TRBD1. CDR1 is SGDLS and CDR2 is YYNGEE in the germline V gene. The CDR3 consists of 17 residues. J gave up 1 base and V 4 bases, and 9 bases lay outside the gene matches. The CDR3 protein is CASSRPGTGGVNYGYTF. The CDR3 DNA follows: TGTGCCAGCAGCCGCCCTGGGACAGGGGGTGTTAACTATGGCTACACCTTC.

This chain joins TRBV9 and TRBJ1-4, with a tentative D call TRBD1 (5 bases). The CDR3 consists of 13 residues. V lost 4 bases and J 9 bases, leaving 13 bases between the germline ends. Germline loops: CDR1 SGDLS, CDR2 YYNGEE. CDR3 sequence: CASSPGIPQKLFF. The CDR3 DNA is TGTGCCAGCAGCCCAGGGATTCCCCAAAAACTGTTTTTT.

This clone was counted ten times or more. The chain joins TRBV2 to TRBJ1-4; D gene ambiguous. The V end lost 5 bases, the J end lost 8 bases, and 15 bases lay between the germline ends. This CDR3 comprises 14 residues. The V gene's germline CDR1 is SNHLY and CDR2 FYNNEI. The CDR3 protein is CASSLGASGEKLFF. Here the CDR3 DNA reads TGTGCCAGCAGTTTAGGAGCCTCTGGGGAAAAACTGTTTTTT.

The genes are TRBV15 and TRBJ1-6; a weak D match, TRBD1 (5 bases). Trimming stripped 0 bases from V and 10 bases from J, with 7 bases between. CDR3 length equals 13 residues. Per germline, CDR1 LNHNV and CDR2 YYDKDF (reference sequence). The CDR3, as DNA: TGTGCCACCAGCAGAGACAGGGAATCACCCCTCCACTTT. Translated, it gives CATSRDRESPLHF.

This sequence joins TRBV5-1 and TRBJ1-1; 8 bases fit TRBD1. Germline trimming cut 3 bases from V and 6 bases from J; bases unmatched to any gene: 13. CDR1 and CDR2 from the germline V gene are SGHRS and YFSETQ. The CDR3 is made up of 16 amino acids. The CDR3 region is CASSSTLQGGSAEAFF. Written as DNA, the CDR3 is TGCGCCAGCAGCTCCACCTTACAGGGGGGAAGCGCTGAAGCTTTCTTT.

This chain connects TRBV7-9 to TRBJ1-2; D is unclear. The germline CDR1 and CDR2 sequences are SEHNR and FQNEAQ (reference sequence). This CDR3 spans 15 amino acids. Trimming shortened V by 3 bases and J by 5 bases, and 16 bases separated the two germline ends. The CDR3 is CASSFAGQRTYGYTF. CDR3 coding DNA: TGTGCCAGCAGCTTCGCGGGCCAGAGGACTTATGGCTACACCTTC.

The genes are TRBV7-9 and TRBJ2-7; tentative D call: TRBD2 (5 bases). The CDR3 is 14 residues long. V was cut by 5 bases and J by 2 bases, with 13 bases left in between. Looked up from germline, CDR1 is SEHNR and CDR2 is FQNEAQ (reference sequence). The CDR3 DNA sequence: TGTGCCAGCAGCGCTACTAGTACTACCTACGAGCAGTACTTC. Amino acid sequence: CASSATSTTYEQYF.

The genes are TRBV18 and TRBJ1-1, with no clear D. Germline V CDR1 and CDR2: KGHSH, LQKENI. The CDR3 runs 13 residues. Trimming removed 4 bases at V and 5 bases at J, with 11 bases between. The CDR3 coding sequence is TGTGCCAGCTCACTCTCTCTCGAGACTGAAGCTTTCTTT. It specifies CASSLSLETEAFF.

This clone was counted only a few times. This chain links TRBV13 with TRBJ2-7, with D perhaps matching TRBD1 (5 bases). The CDR3 extends over 14 amino acids. Germline V gene data show CDR1 as PRHDT and CDR2 as FYEKMQ (reference sequence). Trimming left V 0 bases short and J 0 bases short, with 6 bases between. The CDR3 DNA is TGTGCCAGCAGCTTAGGAGACAGCTCCTACGAGCAGTACTTC. Translating gives CASSLGDSSYEQYF.

This sequence joins TRBV10-3 and TRBJ1-2; D possibly corresponds to TRBD1 (6 bases). CDR3 size: 13 residues. CDR1 and CDR2 from the germline V gene are ENHRY and SYGVKD. V lost 6 bases, J lost 6 bases, and 14 bases lay in between. The CDR3 protein is CAISYRDGDGYTF. The CDR3 bases are TGTGCCATCAGCTACAGGGACGGGGATGGCTACACCTTC.

The genes are TRBV7-8 and TRBJ2-1; weak D call: TRBD2 (6 bases). Trimming removed 4 bases at V and 4 bases at J, with 17 bases between. The CDR3 extends over 16 amino acids. Looked up from germline, CDR1 is SGHVS and CDR2 is FQNEAQ. CDR3 bases: TGTGCCAGCAGCTCCCCCCTAGCGACCCCTTACAATGAGCAGTTCTTC. Protein product: CASSSPLATPYNEQFF. The variable domain in full, with the rest retrieved from reference TRBV7-8 and TRBJ2-1, is GAGVSQSPRYKVAKRGQDVALRCDPISGHVSLFWYQQALGQGPEFLTYFQNEAQLDKSGLPSDRFFAERPEGSVSTLKIQRTQQEDSAVYLCASSSPLATPYNEQFFGPGTRLTVL.

This clone was found a few times. The gene calls are TRBV20-1 and TRBJ1-6; unclear D gene. Germline CDR1 is DFQATT and CDR2 is SNEGSKA (reference sequence). The CDR3 runs to 13 residues. Trimming took off 3 bases at V and 7 bases at J, with 10 bases between the two ends. Here the CDR3 DNA reads TGCAGTGCTAGTCCCGGGTCCAATTCACCCCTCCACTTT. Its translation is CSASPGSNSPLHF.

This chain joins TRBV6-1 and TRBJ1-5; perhaps TRBD1 as D (6 bases). This CDR3 comprises 15 residues. Deletions cut 3 bases from V and 3 bases from J, with 12 bases between. Looked up from germline, CDR1 is MNHNS and CDR2 is SASEGT. The CDR3 reads CASSDGQKNNQPQHF. Written as DNA, the CDR3 is TGTGCCAGCAGTGACGGACAGAAGAACAATCAGCCCCAGCATTTT.

The chain is built from TRBV4-2 and TRBJ2-7; D is unclear. The CDR3 spans 15 residues. Between the trimmed V and J ends, which lost 0 bases and 3 bases, there was a span of 12 bases. Germline V CDR1 and CDR2: LGHNA, YNFKEQ. The CDR3 region has the DNA TGTGCCAGCAGCCAAGATCGAGGCGATTACTACGAGCAGTACTTC. It codes for CASSQDRGDYYEQYF.

The gene calls are TRBV20-1 and TRBJ1-1; D is undetermined. Germline CDR1 reads DFQATT; CDR2 reads SNEGSKA (reference sequence). This CDR3 is built from 11 residues. V lost 0 bases and J lost 6, with 5 bases in between. Here the CDR3 reads CSARDNSEAFF. DNA of the CDR3: TGCAGTGCTAGAGATAACTCTGAAGCTTTCTTT.

The J gene is TRBJ1-5, the V gene TRBV2, with TRBD1 identical over 7 bases. This CDR3 has 14 amino acids. V was pared by 4 bases and J by 2 bases, with 2 bases of the junction left unmatched. Germline-derived CDR1 and CDR2 are SNHLY and FYNNEI. CDR3 in amino acids: CASSGGTGNQPQHF. The CDR3 DNA reads as TGTGCCAGCAGTGGGGGGACAGGCAATCAGCCCCAGCATTTT.

This clone came up a few times. V and J are TRBV18 and TRBJ1-1; TRBD1 agrees at 7 bases. This CDR3 comprises 14 residues. Germline CDR1 and CDR2: KGHSH and LQKENI. J gave up 2 bases and V 6 bases, and 6 bases lay outside the gene matches. The CDR3 DNA reads as TGTGCCAGCTCTCGGACAGGTGCAAACACTGAAGCTTTCTTT. Translating gives CASSRTGANTEAFF.

CDR3 region: CASSLASSSGSDEQFF. The CDR3 DNA reads TGCGCCAGCAGCTTGGCCTCTTCTAGCGGGAGCGATGAGCAGTTCTTC. The V gene is TRBV5-1, the J gene TRBJ2-1; 10 bases align to TRBD2. V gave up 0 bases and J gave up 8 bases; unmatched junction bases: 8. CDR1 and CDR2 (germline): SGHRS, YFSETQ. The CDR3 is 16 amino acids.

The chain recombines TRBV5-8 with TRBJ2-1; TRBD1 matches at 8 bases. The CDR3 has 15 residues. With 3 bases clipped from V and 3 bases from J, the junction kept 5 bases outside the gene matches. CDR1 SGHTS and CDR2 YDEGEE come from the germline V gene. CDR3 sequence reads: CASSSTGGNYNEQFF. CDR3 in DNA: TGTGCCAGCAGCTCTACAGGGGGGAACTACAATGAGCAGTTCTTC. Based on the CDR3 plus reference TRBV5-8 and TRBJ2-1, the full variable domain is EAGVTQSPTHLIKTRGQQATLRCSPISGHTSVYWYQQALGLGLQFLLWYDEGEERNRGNFPPRFSGRQFPNYSSELNVNALELEDSALYLCASSSTGGNYNEQFFGPGTRLTVL.

The chain carries TRBV6-5 and TRBJ2-7, with 9 bases aligning to TRBD1. J was trimmed by 3 bases and V by 5 bases; bases with no gene match: 2. Germline CDR1 is MNHEY and CDR2 is SVGAGI. The CDR3 sequence is 13 residues long. The CDR3 DNA follows: TGTGCCAGCAGTCCGGACAGGGGCTACGAGCAGTACTTC. Translating it yields CASSPDRGYEQYF.

The rearrangement links TRBV29-1 to TRBJ2-2; a possible D gene is TRBD1 (5 bases). The CDR3 is 13 residues long. V was shortened by 4 bases and J by 6 bases, with 12 bases between the two germline ends. Germline V gene sequence: CDR1 SQVTM, CDR2 ANQGSEA. The DNA of the CDR3 is TGCAGCGTTGCCTCAGGGTCTGCCGGGGAGCTGTTTTTT. Translation gives CSVASGSAGELFF.

The J gene is TRBJ1-2, the V gene TRBV4-3; 8 bases are a match to TRBD1. Trimming at V came to 0 bases and at J to 0 bases, leaving 6 bases not matched to a gene. The length of the CDR3 is 17 residues. CDR1 and CDR2 from the germline V gene are LGHNA and YSLEER. CDR3 loop: CASSQDINRGANYGYTF. The CDR3 bases are TGCGCCAGCAGCCAAGATATCAACAGGGGGGCTAACTATGGCTACACCTTC.

This clone was counted at least ten times. The chain uses TRBV7-8 and TRBJ1-2; D is uncertain. Germline assignment: CDR1 SGHVS and CDR2 FQNEAQ. The V and J ends lost 4 bases and 4 bases respectively, with 16 bases between them. There are 15 residues in the CDR3. CDR3: CASSSLFQAGYGYTF. Written as DNA, the CDR3 is TGTGCCAGCAGCTCCCTCTTCCAGGCTGGCTATGGCTACACCTTC.

The V call is TRBV19, the J call TRBJ1-1; no definite D call. Per the germline V gene, CDR1 is LNHDA and CDR2 is SQIVND (reference sequence). Trimming shortened V by 7 bases and J by 1 base, and 16 bases separated the two germline ends. CDR3 length equals 15 residues. The CDR3 DNA sequence: TGTGCCAGTACCCCGGGTTTATTGCGGAACACTGAAGCTTTCTTT. Translating it yields CASTPGLLRNTEAFF.

V and J are TRBV7-8 and TRBJ2-5; 7 bases align to TRBD1. CDR3 size: 15 residues. With 4 bases clipped from V and 1 base from J, the junction kept 6 bases outside the gene matches. The germline gives CDR1 SGHVS, CDR2 FQNEAQ. The CDR3 bases are TGTGCCAGCAGCTCAATGACAGGGACCCAAGAGACCCAGTACTTC. It translates to CASSSMTGTQETQYF.

The chain couples TRBV30 to TRBJ1-4; no clear D. The V end lost 1 base, the J end lost 0 bases, and 6 bases lay between the germline ends. The length of the CDR3 is 14 residues. CDR1 and CDR2 (germline): GTSNPN, SVGIG (reference sequence). CDR3 region: CAWSAVATNEKLFF. The CDR3 DNA reads as TGTGCCTGGAGTGCAGTTGCAACTAATGAAAAACTGTTTTTT.